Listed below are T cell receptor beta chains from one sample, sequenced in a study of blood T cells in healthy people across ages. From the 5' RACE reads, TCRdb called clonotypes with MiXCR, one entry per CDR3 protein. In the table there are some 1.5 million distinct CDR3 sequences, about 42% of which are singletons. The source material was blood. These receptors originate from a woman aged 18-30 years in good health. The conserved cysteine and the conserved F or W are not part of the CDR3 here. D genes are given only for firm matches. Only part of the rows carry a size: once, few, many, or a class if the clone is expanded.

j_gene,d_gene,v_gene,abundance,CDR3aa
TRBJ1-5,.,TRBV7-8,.,ASSLLEQPQH
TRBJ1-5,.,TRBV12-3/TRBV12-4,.,ASSLAGRGHQPQH
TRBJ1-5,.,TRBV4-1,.,ASSQVVGATDQPQH
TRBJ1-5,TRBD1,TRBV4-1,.,ASSHPTGGDQPQH
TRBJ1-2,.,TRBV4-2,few,ASSEQGVVGYT
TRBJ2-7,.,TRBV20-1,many,SAPNGPYEQY
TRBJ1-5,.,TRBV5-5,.,ASSLDGVFSNQPQH
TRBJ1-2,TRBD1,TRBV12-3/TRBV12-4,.,ASSFGTGRGYT
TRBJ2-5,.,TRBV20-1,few,SAVPGVETQY
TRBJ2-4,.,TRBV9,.,AGSVGLDGAKNIQY
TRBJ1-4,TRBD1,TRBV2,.,ASSRQGSGEKLF
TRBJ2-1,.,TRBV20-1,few,SVPGGNEQF
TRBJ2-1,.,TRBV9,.,ASSPTLVNSYNEQF
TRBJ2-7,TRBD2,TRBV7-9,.,ASSLGGGSGYEQY
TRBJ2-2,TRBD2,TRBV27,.,ASSSPSGRGTGELF
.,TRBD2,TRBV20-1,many,SARVASGIHEQY
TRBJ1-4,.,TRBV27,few,ASKFRKGEKLF
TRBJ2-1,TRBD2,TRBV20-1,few,SALSGLAGTYNEQF
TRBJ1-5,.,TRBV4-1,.,ASSQESRRGYSNQPQH
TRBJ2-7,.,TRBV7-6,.,ASSSYRGREQY
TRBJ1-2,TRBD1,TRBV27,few,ASSPLTGEYGYT
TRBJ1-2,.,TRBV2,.,ASSERNYGNT
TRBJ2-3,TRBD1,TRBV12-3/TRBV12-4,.,ASSMGQGTTDTQY
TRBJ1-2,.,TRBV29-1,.,SVSTGYT
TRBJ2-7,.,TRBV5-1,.,ASSLRTAGPYEQY
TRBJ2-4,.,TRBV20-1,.,SAREVAKNIQY
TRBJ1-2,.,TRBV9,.,ASSAASGDFNYGYT
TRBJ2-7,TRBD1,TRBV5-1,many,ASSSQKDRNEQY
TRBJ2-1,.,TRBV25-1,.,ASGLQGHNEQF